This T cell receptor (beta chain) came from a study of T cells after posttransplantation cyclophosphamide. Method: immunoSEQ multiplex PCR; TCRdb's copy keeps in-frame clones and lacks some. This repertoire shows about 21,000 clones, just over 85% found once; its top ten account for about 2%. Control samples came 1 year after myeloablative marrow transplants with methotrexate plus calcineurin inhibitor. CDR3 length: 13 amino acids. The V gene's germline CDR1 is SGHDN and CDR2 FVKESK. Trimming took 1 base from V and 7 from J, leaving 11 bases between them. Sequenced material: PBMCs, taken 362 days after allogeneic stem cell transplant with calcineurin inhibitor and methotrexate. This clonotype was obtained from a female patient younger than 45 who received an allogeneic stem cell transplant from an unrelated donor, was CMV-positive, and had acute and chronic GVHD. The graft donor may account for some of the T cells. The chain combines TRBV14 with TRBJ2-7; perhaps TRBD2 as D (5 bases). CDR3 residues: CASSQVWGVEQYF. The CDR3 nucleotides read TGTGCCAGCAGCCAAGTCTGGGGAGTAGAGCAGTACTTC.